This T cell receptor beta chain was sequenced for a study of T cells after somatic rescue of genetic block. Profiling relied on immunoSEQ multiplex PCR, and the TCRdb table lists in-frame clones only, not all of them. The table lists 45,000 to 70,000 clones, approximately 96% of them singletons. This CDR3 is 16 amino acids long. The rearrangement joins TRBV21-1 to TRBJ2-1; the DNA was not used to check the table's D call, TRBD2. TRBV21-1 has pseudogene status. The sample was peripheral blood mononuclear cells (PBMCs). The sequence came from a child in the first two years of life. CDR3 nucleotides: TGTGCCAGCAGCTCTCATATGGGACTAGCGGCGCGGAAGCAGTTCTTC. Amino acids: CASSSHMGLAARKQFF.